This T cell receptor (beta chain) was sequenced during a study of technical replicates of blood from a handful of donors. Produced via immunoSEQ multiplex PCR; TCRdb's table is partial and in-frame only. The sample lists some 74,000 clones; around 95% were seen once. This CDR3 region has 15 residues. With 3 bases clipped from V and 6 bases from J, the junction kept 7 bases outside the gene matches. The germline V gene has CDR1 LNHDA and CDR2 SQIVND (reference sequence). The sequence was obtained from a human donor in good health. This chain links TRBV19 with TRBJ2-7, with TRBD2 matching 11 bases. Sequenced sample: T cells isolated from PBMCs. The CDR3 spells CASSITSGSTLEQYF. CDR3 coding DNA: TGTGCCAGTAGTATTACTAGCGGGAGTACCCTCGAGCAGTACTTC.